This T cell receptor beta chain was obtained from a study of beta chain features in type 1 diabetes. About the research overall: When patients were set against healthy donors, age, gender and cell yields were similar. The study, taken as a whole, reports: Reduced insertions and increased deletions marked VDJ junctions in type 1 diabetes patients.

TCRB transcripts that were expressed got sequenced, as all of the isolated RNA had been reverse transcribed. An average approximately 4 million reads came from naive, central memory and regulatory T cell samples. Some clones are missing from TCRdb's copy, which holds only in-frame ones; the method was immunoSEQ multiplex PCR. The sample holds hundreds of thousands of clones, around 13% seen once. Germline values: CDR1 SGHAT, CDR2 FQNNGV. With 5 bases removed from V and 7 bases from J, the gap between germline ends came to 11 bases. This CDR3 spans 12 amino acids. Details on this clone: What it binds is unknown.

Sequencing was performed on central memory CD4+ T cells from blood. The receptor was isolated from a man younger than 45 in good health. The rearrangement links TRBV11-2 to TRBJ2-5; D gene ambiguous. This CDR3 is CASSLTGGTQYF. The CDR3 coding sequence is TGTGCCAGCAGCCTGACGGGTGGGACCCAGTACTTC.